One sample yielded the 15 T cell receptor beta chains listed below, sequenced in a study of blood T cell repertoires in COVID-19. Sequencing used immunoSEQ multiplex PCR; TCRdb keeps in-frame clones, though not all of them. The data show about 38,000 clones, about 91% seen once. The sample taken for sequencing was peripheral blood. The receptor source for this set is a human donor in a cohort sampled during active COVID-19.

This chain uses TRBV9 with TRBJ2-3, with a weak D call TRBD2 (6 bases). The CDR3 covers 17 residues. V was shortened by 0 bases and J by 5 bases, with 19 bases between the two germline ends. The germline V gene encodes CDR1 SGDLS and CDR2 YYNGEE. CDR3: CASSVGGTVLVQDTQYF. In nucleotides, the CDR3 is TGTGCCAGCAGCGTAGGGGGGACTGTACTAGTCCAAGATACGCAGTATTTT.

The V gene is TRBV7-9, the J gene TRBJ1-1, with TRBD1 matching 8 bases. The CDR3 extends over 15 amino acids. Germline V gives CDR1 SEHNR, CDR2 FQNEAQ (reference sequence). The trim removed 4 bases at V and 5 bases at J, leaving 9 bases unmatched. The CDR3 region has the DNA TGTGCCAGCAGCTCCCGTGGACAGGGTCCAACTGAAGCTTTCTTT. As protein: CASSSRGQGPTEAFF.

The genes are TRBV7-8 and TRBJ1-5; 9 bases fit TRBD1. Germline values: CDR1 SGHVS, CDR2 FQNEAQ. The V and J ends lost 5 bases and 7 bases, in that order; junction bases with no gene match: 12. There are 16 residues in the CDR3. Written as DNA, the CDR3 is TGTGCCAGCAGCCCACAGGAGTGGACAGGGGTACAGCCCCAGCATTTT. This sequence encodes CASSPQEWTGVQPQHF.

A remark on this clone: The junction does not match germline at one end; this may be a read error. The chain uses TRBV5-8 and TRBJ1-4; no clear D. This CDR3 is 12 amino acids long. Germline CDR1 and CDR2: SGHTS and YDEGEE. This CDR3 reads CASSSLTSRHRF. The CDR3 bases are TGTGCCAGCAGCTCCCTAACCTCCCGGCACAGATTT.

The chain has TRBV29-1 and TRBJ2-7, with D tentatively TRBD2 (6 bases). Trimming left V 1 base short and J 7 bases short, with 23 bases between. Germline-derived CDR1 and CDR2 are SQVTM and ANQGSEA. This CDR3 is built from 16 residues. The DNA of the CDR3 is TGCAGCGTTGAAGGTATTAGCGGCCACTCCTCGAGGGAGCAGTACTTC. Protein product: CSVEGISGHSSREQYF.

V usage is TRBV12-5 and J usage is TRBJ1-6; TRBD1 matches 8 bases. The CDR3 is 13 residues long. The J segment lost 9 bases and the V segment lost 5 bases, leaving 3 bases of the junction unmatched. Germline V CDR1 and CDR2: LGHNT, FRNRAP. The CDR3 nucleotides are TGTGCTAGTGGTGGACAGGGAAGTTCACCCCTCCACTTT. It codes for CASGGQGSSPLHF.

This chain connects TRBV28 to TRBJ1-5; weak D call: TRBD1 (6 bases). Trimming cost V 6 bases and J 9 bases, with 12 bases left between them. This CDR3 spans 12 amino acids. Germline V gene lookup returns CDR1 MDHEN and CDR2 SYDVKM. In DNA, the CDR3 is TGTGCCAGCAGCCCACCCAGGGGGCCCCAGCATTTT. Protein sequence: CASSPPRGPQHF.

The chain combines TRBV2 with TRBJ1-2; 12 positions agree with TRBD1. Germline V gives CDR1 SNHLY, CDR2 FYNNEI. The CDR3 has 18 amino acids. Unmatched junction bases numbered 14, after V lost 4 bases and J lost 5 bases. The chain's CDR3 is CASSGQGTGGTRRYGYTF. DNA of the CDR3: TGTGCCAGCAGTGGACAAGGGACAGGGGGCACCCGAAGGTATGGCTACACCTTC.

Only a few counts were recorded for this clone. The chain links TRBV27 to TRBJ2-3; the D gene is possibly TRBD2 (6 bases). V dropped 6 bases and J dropped 2 bases, with 12 bases sitting between them. Looked up from germline, CDR1 is MNHEY and CDR2 is SMNVEV (reference sequence). The length of the CDR3 is 14 residues. Here the CDR3 DNA reads TGTGCCAGCAGCTGGAGGGACCTCACAGATACGCAGTATTTT. It is translated as CASSWRDLTDTQYF.

The chain uses TRBV11-2 and TRBJ1-2, with D perhaps matching TRBD1 (6 bases). The CDR3 covers 16 residues. Between the trimmed V and J ends, which lost 1 base and 4 bases, there was a span of 16 bases. From germline, CDR1 is SGHAT and CDR2 FQNNGV. The CDR3 region has the DNA TGTGCCAGCAGCTTAGGGGTCCAAGACAGGACCTATGGCTACACCTTC. Its translation: CASSLGVQDRTYGYTF. Full variable domain (remainder filled in from reference TRBV11-2 and TRBJ1-2): EAGVAQSPRYKIIEKRQSVAFWCNPISGHATLYWYQQILGQGPKLLIQFQNNGVVDDSQLPKDRFSAERLKGVDSTLKIQPAKLEDSAVYLCASSLGVQDRTYGYTFGSGTRLTVV.

The chain combines TRBV5-4 with TRBJ1-5, with D uncertain. CDR3 length: 15 amino acids. The V end was cut by 1 base, the J end by 0 bases, with 8 bases between. In germline, CDR1 is SGHNT, CDR2 YYREEE (reference sequence). The CDR3 sequence is CASSLNGNSNQPQHF. CDR3 sequence (DNA): TGTGCCAGCAGCTTGAACGGTAATAGCAATCAGCCCCAGCATTTT.

The rearrangement uses TRBV29-1 and TRBJ2-1; D perhaps matches TRBD2 (5 bases). There are 13 residues in the CDR3. The V and J ends lost 8 bases and 4 bases respectively, with 15 bases between them. Per germline, CDR1 SQVTM and CDR2 ANQGSEA. The CDR3 region has the DNA TGCAGCTGCCCCGAGGGCCGGTACAATGAGCAGTTCTTC. This encodes CSCPEGRYNEQFF.

The rearrangement uses TRBV5-1 and TRBJ2-6, with a tentative D call TRBD1 (5 bases). CDR3 length equals 15 residues. Germline CDR1 reads SGHRS; CDR2 reads YFSETQ. Trimming left V 4 bases short and J 4 bases short, with 12 bases between. The CDR3 region has the DNA TGCGCCAGCAGCCCTAGACAGTCCGGGGCCAACGTCCTGACTTTC. It encodes CASSPRQSGANVLTF.

The chain links TRBV6-2 or TRBV6-3 to TRBJ1-1; 8 bases line up with TRBD1. CDR1 and CDR2 from the germline V gene are MNHEY and SVGEGT. CDR3 length: 13 residues. The trim removed 2 bases at V and 7 bases at J, leaving 3 bases unmatched. Here the CDR3 DNA reads TGTGCCAGCAGTTACGGGACAGGCAATGAAGCTTTCTTT. Its translation: CASSYGTGNEAFF.

The chain joins TRBV4-2 to TRBJ2-7; TRBD2 aligns across 9 bases. The V and J ends lost 0 bases and 3 bases, in that order; junction bases with no gene match: 27. This CDR3 is built from 23 residues. CDR1 is LGHNA, CDR2 YNFKEQ, per germline. In DNA form, the CDR3 reads TGTGCCAGCAGCCAAGATTTCGGAAGTGGTTGGCTAGCGGGAAAGAAATTCCTCTACGAGCAGTACTTC. It codes for CASSQDFGSGWLAGKKFLYEQYF.